This TCR beta chain was obtained from a study of blood T cell repertoires in COVID-19. Study context: Donors in the United States, Italy and Spain gave samples during acute or convalescent COVID-19.

Between the trimmed V and J ends, which lost 0 bases and 7 bases, there was a span of 16 bases. The CDR3 covers 16 residues. From germline, CDR1 is SGHRS and CDR2 YFSETQ. Some clones are missing from TCRdb's copy, which holds only in-frame ones; the method was immunoSEQ multiplex PCR. Among around 64,000 clones listed, about nine tenths were seen once. This receptor was obtained from a young man with acute or convalescent COVID-19. Sequencing used peripheral blood. V and J are TRBV5-1 and TRBJ1-4; maybe TRBD1 (5 bases). CDR3: CASSLGRGGAVEKLFF. The CDR3 bases are TGCGCCAGCAGCTTGGGTCGGGGAGGGGCAGTTGAAAAACTGTTTTTT.